This TCR beta chain was found in a study of identical twins. Trimming stripped 0 bases from V and 0 bases from J, with 14 bases between. The CDR3 covers 17 residues. Germline V lookup: CDR1 SGHAT, CDR2 FQNNGV. Study findings and constraints: Its conclusions, products of cross-sectional statistical analysis, did not come from following the same donors. Invariant cells of the MAIT and iNKT types might have partly distorted the zero-insertion analyses. While abundant cord blood beta clonotypes carried fewer insertions, memory repertoires showed no such pattern.

At least ten counts were recorded for this clonotype. Its antigen is unidentified. TCRdb reanalysed the 5' RACE reads using MiXCR and keeps one entry per CDR3 protein. Among about 890,000 distinct CDR3 sequences listed, 10% to 15% were seen once. This same sample was also part of a study on yellow fever vaccine responses in identical twins.

The sequence derives from a woman under 30 in good health. Sequencing was done on a sample of PBMCs. The rearrangement uses TRBV11-2 and TRBJ2-5; possibly TRBD1 or TRBD2 for D (5 bases each). The DNA for the CDR3 is TGTGCCAGCAGCTTAGAGCTTGGGACCAGACACCAAGAGACCCAGTACTTC. This encodes CASSLELGTRHQETQYF.